Shown below are 17 T cell receptor beta chains from a single sample sequenced in a study of blood T cell repertoires in COVID-19. Some clones are missing from TCRdb's copy, which holds only in-frame ones; the method was immunoSEQ multiplex PCR. The table has 35,000 to 50,000 clones, roughly 82% seen once; the top ten hold about 14%. Source material: peripheral blood. The source is a man aged 45 to 65 with active or convalescent COVID-19.

This clone has just one count. The rearrangement joins TRBV23-1 to TRBJ2-2, with 7 positions matching TRBD1. TRBV23-1 is assigned to the ORF class and has an uncertain function. V was clipped by 7 bases and J by 1 base; unmatched bases: 6. The CDR3 runs 15 residues. The CDR3 sequence is CASIADRENTGELFF. The CDR3 DNA follows: TGCGCCAGCATAGCAGACAGGGAGAACACCGGGGAGCTGTTTTTT.

The rearrangement links TRBV5-6 to TRBJ2-2; a possible D gene is TRBD2 (7 bases). The germline gives CDR1 SGHDT, CDR2 YYEEEE. This CDR3 comprises 15 residues. The V end lost 6 bases, the J end lost 5 bases, and 17 bases lay between the germline ends. The CDR3 nucleotides are TGTGCCAGCACGGCCGGGGGGCGCAGAACCGGGGAGCTGTTTTTT. It codes for CASTAGGRRTGELFF.

V and J are TRBV7-2 and TRBJ1-5; D might be TRBD1 (5 bases). Trimming removed 4 bases from V and 5 bases from J, with 15 bases in between. Germline V CDR1 and CDR2: SGHTA, FQGNSA. CDR3 length equals 15 residues. CDR3 in DNA: TGTGCCAGCAGCTCCAGATACGGGGGAGATCAGCCCCAGCATTTT. Translation gives CASSSRYGGDQPQHF.

The chain couples TRBV5-4 to TRBJ2-3; no reliable D call. The CDR3 totals 14 residues. Germline CDR1 is SGHNT and CDR2 is YYREEE (reference sequence). The V gene lost 0 bases and the J gene lost 2 bases, with 7 bases spanning the gap. CDR3 amino acids: CASSLGGNTDTQYF. In DNA, the CDR3 is TGTGCCAGCAGCTTGGGAGGTAACACAGATACGCAGTATTTT.

This chain links TRBV6-5 with TRBJ1-1, with a weak D call TRBD1 (5 bases). The V gene's germline CDR1 is MNHEY and CDR2 SVGAGI. This CDR3 is 13 amino acids long. V gave up 4 bases and J gave up 4 bases, with 10 bases separating them. The CDR3 here is CASSWGVSTEAFF. The CDR3 DNA is TGTGCCAGCAGTTGGGGGGTGAGCACTGAAGCTTTCTTT.

This clone was seen a single time. The V call is TRBV11-2, the J call TRBJ1-2; possible D gene TRBD1, 6 bases. The germline gives CDR1 SGHAT, CDR2 FQNNGV. This CDR3 is 15 amino acids long. V shed 1 base and J shed 5 bases, with 14 bases lying between them. CDR3 amino acids: CASSLVQGLPYGYTF. The CDR3 nucleotides read TGTGCCAGCAGCTTAGTTCAGGGGCTTCCTTATGGCTACACCTTC.

This clone occurred once. V usage is TRBV19 and J usage is TRBJ2-1; D remains ambiguous. The CDR3 is 11 residues long. Trimming left V 5 bases short and J 4 bases short, with 3 bases between. Germline CDR1 is LNHDA and CDR2 is SQIVND (reference sequence). CDR3 sequence: CASSVYNEQFF. The CDR3 bases are TGTGCCAGTAGTGTATACAATGAGCAGTTCTTC.

The chain has TRBV25-1 and TRBJ2-5, with D possibly TRBD1 on 7 matching bases. CDR1 and CDR2 (germline): MGHDK, SYGVNS. The CDR3 extends over 15 amino acids. The V gene lost 1 base and the J gene lost 5 bases, with 14 bases spanning the gap. The DNA for the CDR3 is TGTGCCAGCAGTGAATCAAGGACAGGAGGGGAGACCCAGTACTTC. It yields the protein CASSESRTGGETQYF.

The rearrangement joins TRBV27 to TRBJ2-1; TRBD2 matches 8 bases. Germline CDR1 reads MNHEY; CDR2 reads SMNVEV (reference sequence). The ends lost 4 bases at V and 3 bases at J; junction bases unmatched: 14. The CDR3 is 18 amino acids. In DNA, the CDR3 is TGTGCCAGCAGTTCCATGACCCCCGGCGGGGGGAACTACAATGAGCAGTTCTTC. This translates into CASSSMTPGGGNYNEQFF.

J is TRBJ1-1 and V is TRBV19, with TRBD1 as a possible D gene (5 bases). The CDR3 length is 13 residues. CDR1 and CDR2 from the germline V gene are LNHDA and SQIVND (reference sequence). Trimming removed 6 bases at V and 5 bases at J, with 13 bases between. The CDR3 region has the DNA TGTGCCAGTAGGGGACGGGGGGAGACTGAAGCTTTCTTT. Encoded protein: CASRGRGETEAFF.

The genes are TRBV19 and TRBJ2-1, with TRBD2 identical over 9 bases. The CDR3 contains 16 residues. The V and J ends lost 1 base and 7 bases, in that order; junction bases with no gene match: 8. CDR1 and CDR2 (germline): LNHDA, SQIVND (reference sequence). CDR3 amino acids: CASSIGPAGGRNEQFF. The CDR3 coding sequence is TGTGCCAGTAGTATAGGCCCAGCGGGGGGTCGGAATGAGCAGTTCTTC.

This clone was detected only a few times. The chain links TRBV29-1 to TRBJ2-3; D gene ambiguous. With 6 bases removed from V and 0 bases from J, the gap between germline ends came to 10 bases. The CDR3 loop spans 13 amino acids. Germline-derived CDR1 and CDR2 are SQVTM and ANQGSEA. CDR3 in DNA: TGCAGCGTGACTCGGCTCAGCACAGATACGCAGTATTTT. Translating it yields CSVTRLSTDTQYF.

The chain is built from TRBV18 and TRBJ2-3; D might be TRBD1 (5 bases). Deletions cut 1 base from V and 2 bases from J, with 7 bases between. CDR3 length: 14 residues. Germline V gene sequence: CDR1 KGHSH, CDR2 LQKENI. The CDR3 is CASSPQGPTDTQYF. In DNA form, the CDR3 reads TGTGCCAGCTCACCACAGGGGCCCACAGATACGCAGTATTTT.

This chain links TRBV11-3 with TRBJ1-1, with a weak D call TRBD1 (6 bases). The CDR3 extends over 13 amino acids. The V end lost 3 bases, the J end lost 8 bases, and 13 bases lay between the germline ends. Germline assignment: CDR1 SGHNT and CDR2 YENEEA. The CDR3 region has the DNA TGTGCCAGCAGCTTCCGCCCAGGGGCGGAAGCTTTCTTT. As protein: CASSFRPGAEAFF.

This chain joins TRBV25-1 and TRBJ2-1, with 7 bases matching TRBD1. In germline, CDR1 is MGHDK, CDR2 SYGVNS. V dropped 6 bases and J dropped 6; count of bases not matched to a gene: 5. CDR3 size: 13 residues. In DNA, the CDR3 is TGTGCCAGCAGAGGACAGGCGAGCAATGAGCAGTTCTTC. Protein product: CASRGQASNEQFF.

This sequence joins TRBV24-1 and TRBJ2-3; TRBD1 matches 10 bases. V dropped 1 base and J dropped 6; count of bases not matched to a gene: 6. This CDR3 has 16 residues. Germline CDR1 KGHDR, CDR2 SFDVKD. CDR3 sequence: CATSDLRQGASDTQYF. CDR3 nucleotides: TGTGCCACCAGTGATTTAAGACAGGGGGCTAGTGATACGCAGTATTTT.

The V gene is TRBV29-1, the J gene TRBJ2-1; 9 bases align to TRBD1. The CDR3 spans 14 residues. CDR1 SQVTM and CDR2 ANQGSEA come from the germline V gene. Trimming removed 8 bases from V and 4 bases from J; junction bases left unmatched: 9. CDR3 protein: CSSEWDRAYNEQFF. Written as DNA, the CDR3 is TGCAGCTCCGAGTGGGACAGGGCGTACAATGAGCAGTTCTTC.